Below, one T cell receptor (beta chain) is given with its context. This clone was observed once. Its antigen specificity is not known. Per-nucleotide qualities are absent, and no much larger clonotype sits a single base away. Library preparation was by the immunoSEQ multiplex PCR assay. The authors' pipeline ran thus. A statistical classification framework was built to diagnose cytomegalovirus status from the catalog of TCR beta chain sequences. This is the immuneACCESS table as TCRdb keeps it, with only in-frame sequences that have V and J called. A part of the clones is gone; compared with another copy, unresolved V genes explain less than half, and the rest is unexplained. The V and J calls and clone size were taken over from that table, and D and trimming were inferred from the DNA. This sample comprises approximately 210,000 clones, more than 70% of them detected only once. The top ten hold roughly 1.5% of the sample.

This sample is part of a study of cytomegalovirus exposure and HLA in healthy donors (dated by TCRdb to about 2017). Concerning the study at large: The roughly 670 repertoires of the first cohort and the 120 or so validation repertoires were produced on the same platform, according to a later analysis. The study was designed to test whether signatures of past pathogen exposure could be identified by cataloging public T cell receptors. A separate validation cohort of about 110 different subjects was used in addition to the roughly 670-subject first cohort. The study combined high-throughput TCR immunosequencing, statistical association of individual TCRs with disease status, and machine learning to predict cytomegalovirus infection status.

The donors belonged to the validation cohort of about 120 subjects, which was separate from the 666-subject first cohort. The CDR3, from cysteine to phenylalanine, totals 14 residues. The kept DNA is CDR3 alone, 42 bases in frame from the first base. V lost 2 bases and J lost 6 bases; the stretch between them is 12 bases long. CDR1 and CDR2 are read off the germline V gene (reference sequence) as SEHNR and FQNEAQ. Overall study results and their limits: Most TCR sequences were seen in very few donors, while some public TCRs were found in many individuals. The validation cohort had no HLA typing available for a later analysis, so co-occurrence within that cohort was assessed over all 120 or so repertoires. Of the cluster scores, approximately 95% were above 0 in a later analysis, which found that TCRs clustered in the first cohort also tended to co-occur in the 110 or so validation repertoires. The study listed 170 or so TCR beta chains as associated with cytomegalovirus. The authors suggested that the approach could potentially be extended to other disease states and immunological phenotypes. The classifier was reported to diagnose cytomegalovirus status with high specificity and sensitivity in both the original and validation cohorts. A few of the identified cytomegalovirus-associated TCR beta chains were confirmed in vitro to be specific for cytomegalovirus antigens.

Specimen: PBMCs. The sequence came from a woman under 30 in good health and CMV-seronegative. The chain is made from TRBV7-9 and TRBJ2-3; there is no confident call for the D gene. The base sequence is TGTGCCAGCAGCTTATCTAAGAGATTTGATACGCAGTATTTT. Its product reads: CASSLSKRFDTQYF. With the rest looked up from the reference TRBV7-9 and TRBJ2-3 genes rather than sequenced, the full variable domain is DTGVSQNPRHKITKRGQNVTFRCDPISEHNRLYWYRQTLGQGPEFLTYFQNEAQLEKSRLLSDRFSAERPKGSFSTLEIQRTEQGDSAMYLCASSLSKRFDTQYFGPGTRLTVL.